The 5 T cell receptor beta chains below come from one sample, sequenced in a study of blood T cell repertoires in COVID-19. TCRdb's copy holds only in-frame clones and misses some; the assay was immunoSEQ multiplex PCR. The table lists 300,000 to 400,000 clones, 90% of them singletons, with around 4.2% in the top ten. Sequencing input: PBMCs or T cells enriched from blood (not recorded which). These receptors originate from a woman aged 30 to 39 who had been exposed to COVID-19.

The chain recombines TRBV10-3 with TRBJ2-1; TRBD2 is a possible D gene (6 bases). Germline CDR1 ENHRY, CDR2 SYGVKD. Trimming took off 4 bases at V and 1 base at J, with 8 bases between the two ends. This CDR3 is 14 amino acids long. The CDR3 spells CAISGGVSYNEQFF. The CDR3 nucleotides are TGTGCCATCAGTGGGGGGGTTTCCTACAATGAGCAGTTCTTC.

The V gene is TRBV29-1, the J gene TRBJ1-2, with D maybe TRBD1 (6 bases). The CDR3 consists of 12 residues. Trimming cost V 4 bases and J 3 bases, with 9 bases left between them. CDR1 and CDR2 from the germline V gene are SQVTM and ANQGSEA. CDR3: CSVAGQYYGYTF. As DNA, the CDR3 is TGCAGCGTTGCTGGACAGTACTATGGCTACACCTTC.

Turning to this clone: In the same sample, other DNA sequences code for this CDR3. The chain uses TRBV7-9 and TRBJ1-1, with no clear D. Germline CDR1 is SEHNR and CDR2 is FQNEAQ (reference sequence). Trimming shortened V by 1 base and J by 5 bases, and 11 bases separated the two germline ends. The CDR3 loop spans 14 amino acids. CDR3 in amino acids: CASSLGRGNTEAFF. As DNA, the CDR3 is TGTGCCAGCAGCTTAGGAAGAGGGAATACTGAAGCTTTCTTT.

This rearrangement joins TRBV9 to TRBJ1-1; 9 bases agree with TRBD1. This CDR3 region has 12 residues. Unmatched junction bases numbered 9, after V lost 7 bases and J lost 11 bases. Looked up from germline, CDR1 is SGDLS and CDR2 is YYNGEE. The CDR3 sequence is CASSRQGVGAFF. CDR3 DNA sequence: TGTGCCAGCTCTCGACAGGGGGTTGGGGCTTTCTTT.

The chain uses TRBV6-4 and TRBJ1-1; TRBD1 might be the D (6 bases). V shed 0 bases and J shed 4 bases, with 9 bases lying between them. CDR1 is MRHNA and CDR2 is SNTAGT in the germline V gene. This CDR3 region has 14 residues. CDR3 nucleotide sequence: TGTGCCAGCAGTGACTCGGCAGGGGTCACTGAAGCTTTCTTT. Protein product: CASSDSAGVTEAFF.